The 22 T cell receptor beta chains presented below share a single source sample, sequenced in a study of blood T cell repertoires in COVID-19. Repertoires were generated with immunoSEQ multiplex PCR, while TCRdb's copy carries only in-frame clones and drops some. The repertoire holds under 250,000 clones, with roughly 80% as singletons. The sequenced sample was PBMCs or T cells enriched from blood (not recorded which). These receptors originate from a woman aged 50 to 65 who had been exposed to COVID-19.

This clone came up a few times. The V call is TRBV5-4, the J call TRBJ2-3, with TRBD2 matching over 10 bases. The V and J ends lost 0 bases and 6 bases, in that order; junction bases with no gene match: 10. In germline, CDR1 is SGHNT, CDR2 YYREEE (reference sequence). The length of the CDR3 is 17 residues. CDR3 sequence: CASSLGASGGAADTQYF. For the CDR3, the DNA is TGTGCCAGCAGCTTGGGGGCGAGCGGGGGGGCCGCGGATACGCAGTATTTT.

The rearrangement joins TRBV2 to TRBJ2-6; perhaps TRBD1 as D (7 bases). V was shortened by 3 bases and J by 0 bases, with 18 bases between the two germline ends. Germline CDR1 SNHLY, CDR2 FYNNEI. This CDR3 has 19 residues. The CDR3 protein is CASSEQEGQYLSGANVLTF. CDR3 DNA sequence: TGTGCCAGCAGTGAGCAGGAGGGACAGTATCTCTCTGGGGCCAACGTCCTGACTTTC.

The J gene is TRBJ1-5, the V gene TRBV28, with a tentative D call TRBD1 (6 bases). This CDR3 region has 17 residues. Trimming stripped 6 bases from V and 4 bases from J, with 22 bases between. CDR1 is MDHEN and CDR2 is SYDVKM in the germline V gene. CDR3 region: CASRTGHHGGSNQPQHF. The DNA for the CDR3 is TGTGCCAGCAGAACGGGACACCATGGGGGTTCAAATCAGCCCCAGCATTTT. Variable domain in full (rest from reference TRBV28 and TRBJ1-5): DVKVTQSSRYLVKRTGEKVFLECVQDMDHENMFWYRQDPGLGLRLIYFSYDVKMKEKGDIPEGYSVSREKKERFSLILESASTNQTSMYLCASRTGHHGGSNQPQHFGDGTRLSIL.

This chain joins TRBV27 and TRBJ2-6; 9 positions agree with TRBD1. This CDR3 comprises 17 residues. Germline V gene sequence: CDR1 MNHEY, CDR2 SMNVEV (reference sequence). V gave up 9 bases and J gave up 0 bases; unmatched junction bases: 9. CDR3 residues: CASQGQGSVSGANVLTF. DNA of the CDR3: TGTGCCAGTCAGGGACAGGGATCGGTCTCTGGGGCCAACGTCCTGACTTTC.

CDR3 in DNA: TGTGCCAGCAGATACGAGGGGGGGACTGAAGCTTTCTTT. Translation gives CASRYEGGTEAFF. This chain connects TRBV28 to TRBJ1-1; TRBD1 is a possible D gene (6 bases). V dropped 6 bases and J dropped 5 bases, with 13 bases sitting between them. Germline assignment: CDR1 MDHEN and CDR2 SYDVKM. There are 13 residues in the CDR3.

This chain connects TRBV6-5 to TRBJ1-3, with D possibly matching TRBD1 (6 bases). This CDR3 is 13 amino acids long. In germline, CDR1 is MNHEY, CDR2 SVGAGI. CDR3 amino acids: CASEGGRGNTIYF. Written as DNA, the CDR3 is TGTGCTTCGGAGGGGGGGCGGGGAAACACCATATATTTT.

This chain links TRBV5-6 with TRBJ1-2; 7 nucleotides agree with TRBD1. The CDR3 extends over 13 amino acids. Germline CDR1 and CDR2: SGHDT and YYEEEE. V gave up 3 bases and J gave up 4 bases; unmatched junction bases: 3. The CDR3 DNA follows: TGTGCCAGCAGCTCGACAGGGAGCTATGGCTACACCTTC. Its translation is CASSSTGSYGYTF.

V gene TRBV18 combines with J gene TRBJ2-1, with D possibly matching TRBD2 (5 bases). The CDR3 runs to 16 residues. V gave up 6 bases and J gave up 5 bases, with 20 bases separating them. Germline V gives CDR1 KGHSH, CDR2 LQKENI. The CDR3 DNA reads TGTGCCAGCTCTCCCACTGGACTTATGGATAACAATGAGCAGTTCTTC. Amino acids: CASSPTGLMDNNEQFF.

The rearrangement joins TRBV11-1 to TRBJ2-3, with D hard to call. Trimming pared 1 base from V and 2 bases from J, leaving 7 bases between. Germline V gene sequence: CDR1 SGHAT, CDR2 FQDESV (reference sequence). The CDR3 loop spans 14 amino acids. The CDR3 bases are TGTGCCAGCAGCTTAGGTGGCACCACAGATACGCAGTATTTT. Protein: CASSLGGTTDTQYF.

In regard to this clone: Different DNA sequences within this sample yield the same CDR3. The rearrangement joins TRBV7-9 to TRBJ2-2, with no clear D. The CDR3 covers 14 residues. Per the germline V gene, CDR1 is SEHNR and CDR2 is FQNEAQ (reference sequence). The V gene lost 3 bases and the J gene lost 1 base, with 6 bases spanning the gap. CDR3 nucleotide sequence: TGTGCCAGCAGCTTGGGCTTGAACACCGGGGAGCTGTTTTTT. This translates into CASSLGLNTGELFF.

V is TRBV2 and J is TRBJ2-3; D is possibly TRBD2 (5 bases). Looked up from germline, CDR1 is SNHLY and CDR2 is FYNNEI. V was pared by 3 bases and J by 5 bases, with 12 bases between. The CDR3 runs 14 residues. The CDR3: CASSEDWTQDTQYF. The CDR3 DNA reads TGTGCCAGCAGTGAGGATTGGACTCAAGATACGCAGTATTTT. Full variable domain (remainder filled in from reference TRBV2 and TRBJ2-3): EPEVTQTPSHQVTQMGQEVILRCVPISNHLYFYWYRQILGQKVEFLVSFYNNEISEKSEIFDDQFSVERPDGSNFTLKIRSTKLEDSAMYFCASSEDWTQDTQYFGPGTRLTVL.

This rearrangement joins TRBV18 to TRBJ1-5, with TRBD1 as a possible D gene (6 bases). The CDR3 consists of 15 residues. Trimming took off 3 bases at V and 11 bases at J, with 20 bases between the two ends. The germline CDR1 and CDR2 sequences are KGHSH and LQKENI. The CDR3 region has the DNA TGTGCCAGCTCACCCTGGGGGGGCCCGCAGGTAGCCCAGCATTTT. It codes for CASSPWGGPQVAQHF.

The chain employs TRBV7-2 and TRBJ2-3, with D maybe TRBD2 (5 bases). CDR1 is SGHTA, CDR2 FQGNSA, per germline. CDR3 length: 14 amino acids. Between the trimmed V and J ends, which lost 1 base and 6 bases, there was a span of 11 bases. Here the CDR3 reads CASSLGHPGDTQYF. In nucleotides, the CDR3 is TGTGCCAGCAGCTTAGGGCACCCGGGGGATACGCAGTATTTT. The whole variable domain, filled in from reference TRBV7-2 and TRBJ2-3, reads GAGVSQSPSNKVTEKGKDVELRCDPISGHTALYWYRQSLGQGLEFLIYFQGNSAPDKSGLPSDRFSAERTGGSVSTLTIQRTQQEDSAVYLCASSLGHPGDTQYFGPGTRLTVL.

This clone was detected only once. CDR3 DNA: TGTGCCAGCAGCCTGCGGACGGTTACGGGAGGGACTGAAGCTTTCTTT. Its protein product is CASSLRTVTGGTEAFF. This rearrangement joins TRBV3-1 (or the pseudogene TRBV3-2) to TRBJ1-1; D unresolved. Trimming shortened V by 4 bases and J by 5 bases, and 20 bases separated the two germline ends. This CDR3 is built from 16 residues. CDR1 LGHDT and CDR2 YNNKEL come from the germline V gene (reference sequence).

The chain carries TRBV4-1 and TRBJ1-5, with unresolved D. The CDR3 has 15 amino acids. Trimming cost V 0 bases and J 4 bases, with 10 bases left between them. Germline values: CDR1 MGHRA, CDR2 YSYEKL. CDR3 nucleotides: TGCGCCAGCAGCCAAGAGGAGGACTGGAATCAGCCCCAGCATTTT. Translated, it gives CASSQEEDWNQPQHF.

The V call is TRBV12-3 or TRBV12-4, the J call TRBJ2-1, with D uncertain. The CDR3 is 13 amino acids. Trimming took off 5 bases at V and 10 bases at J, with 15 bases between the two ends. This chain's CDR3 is CASSPLLPGEQFF. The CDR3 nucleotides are TGTGCCAGCAGTCCCCTCCTCCCCGGGGAGCAGTTCTTC.

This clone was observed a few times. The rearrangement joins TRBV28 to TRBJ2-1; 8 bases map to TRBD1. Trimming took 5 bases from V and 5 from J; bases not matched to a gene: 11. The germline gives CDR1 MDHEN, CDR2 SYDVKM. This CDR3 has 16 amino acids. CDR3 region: CASSPHRGKADNEQFF. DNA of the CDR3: TGTGCCAGCAGTCCCCACAGGGGGAAAGCCGACAATGAGCAGTTCTTC.

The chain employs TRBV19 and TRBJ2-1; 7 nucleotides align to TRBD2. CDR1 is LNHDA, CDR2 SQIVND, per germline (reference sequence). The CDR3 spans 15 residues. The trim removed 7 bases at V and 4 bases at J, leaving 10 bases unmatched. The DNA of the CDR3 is TGTGCCAGTAACCCAGGGAGGGGAAGGTACAATGAGCAGTTCTTC. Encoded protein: CASNPGRGRYNEQFF. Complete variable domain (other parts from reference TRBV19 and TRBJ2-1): DGGITQSPKYLFRKEGQNVTLSCEQNLNHDAMYWYRQDPGQGLRLIYYSQIVNDFQKGDIAEGYSVSREKKESFPLTVTSAQKNPTAFYLCASNPGRGRYNEQFFGPGTRLTVL.

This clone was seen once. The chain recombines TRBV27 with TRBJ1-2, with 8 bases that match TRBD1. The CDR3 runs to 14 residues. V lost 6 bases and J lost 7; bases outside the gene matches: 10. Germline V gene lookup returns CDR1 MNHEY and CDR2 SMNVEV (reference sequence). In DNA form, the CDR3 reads TGTGCCAGCAGGACACTACAGGGGGTCAGTGGCTACACCTTC. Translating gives CASRTLQGVSGYTF.

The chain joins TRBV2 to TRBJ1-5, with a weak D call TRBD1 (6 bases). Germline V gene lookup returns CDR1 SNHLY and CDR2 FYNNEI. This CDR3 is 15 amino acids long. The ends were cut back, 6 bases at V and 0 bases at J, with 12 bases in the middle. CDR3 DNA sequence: TGTGCCAGCAGACCCGGGACAAATAGCAATCAGCCCCAGCATTTT. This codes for CASRPGTNSNQPQHF.

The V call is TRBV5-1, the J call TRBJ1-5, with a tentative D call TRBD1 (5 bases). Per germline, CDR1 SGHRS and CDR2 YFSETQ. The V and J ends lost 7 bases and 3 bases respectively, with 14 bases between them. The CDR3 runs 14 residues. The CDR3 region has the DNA TGCGCCAGCCGGCCAGGGTCCTCCAATCAGCCCCAGCATTTT. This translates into CASRPGSSNQPQHF.

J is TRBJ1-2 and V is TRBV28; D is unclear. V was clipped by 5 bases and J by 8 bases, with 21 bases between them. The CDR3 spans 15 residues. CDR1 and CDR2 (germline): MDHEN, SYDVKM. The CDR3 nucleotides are TGTGCCAGCAGTGGGAGTCCGGACTTACTACGAGGCTACACCTTC. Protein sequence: CASSGSPDLLRGYTF.